This T cell receptor (beta chain) emerged from a study of OX40 agonist ivuxolimab in advanced cancers. Regarding the study as a whole: Nonresponders included some who also had low normalized T-cell clonal expansion. At 0.1 to 3.0 mg/kg and by week 6, clonal expansion occurred in CD4+ and CD8+ blood T cells.

CDR1 and CDR2 from the germline V gene are SNHLY and FYNNEI. Trimming took off 6 bases at V and 4 bases at J, with 7 bases between the two ends. The length of the CDR3 is 13 residues. The sample holds one count of this clone. The antigen remains undetermined. Generated by immunoSEQ multiplex PCR, the TCRdb table keeps only in-frame clones and is missing some. The table lists about 64,000 clones, roughly 84% of them singletons. The sequence was obtained from an adult with an advanced solid tumor such as melanoma, head and neck, liver or kidney cancer. Sequenced material: CD4+ or CD8+ T cells sorted from blood, taken in a trial of the OX40 agonist ivuxolimab. The genes are TRBV2 and TRBJ1-6, with D possibly matching TRBD1 (5 bases). DNA of the CDR3: TGTGCCAGCAGGGGGGAGTATAATTCACCCCTCCACTTT. Its protein product is CASRGEYNSPLHF.